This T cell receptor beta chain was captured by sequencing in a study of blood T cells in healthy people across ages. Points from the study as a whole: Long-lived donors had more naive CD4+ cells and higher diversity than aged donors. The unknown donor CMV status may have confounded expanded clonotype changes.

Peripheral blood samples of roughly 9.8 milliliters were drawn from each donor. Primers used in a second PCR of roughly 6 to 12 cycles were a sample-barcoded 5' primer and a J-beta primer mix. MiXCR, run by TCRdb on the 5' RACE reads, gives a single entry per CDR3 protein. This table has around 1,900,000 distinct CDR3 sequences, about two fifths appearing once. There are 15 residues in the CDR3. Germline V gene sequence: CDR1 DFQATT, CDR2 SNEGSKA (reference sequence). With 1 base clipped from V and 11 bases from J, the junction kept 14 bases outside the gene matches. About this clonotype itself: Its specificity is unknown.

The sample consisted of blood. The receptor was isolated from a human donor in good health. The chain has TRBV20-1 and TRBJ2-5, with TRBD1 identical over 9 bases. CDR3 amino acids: CSARVPGQGVNEQYF. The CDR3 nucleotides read TGCAGTGCTAGAGTTCCGGGACAGGGTGTGAATGAGCAGTACTTC.